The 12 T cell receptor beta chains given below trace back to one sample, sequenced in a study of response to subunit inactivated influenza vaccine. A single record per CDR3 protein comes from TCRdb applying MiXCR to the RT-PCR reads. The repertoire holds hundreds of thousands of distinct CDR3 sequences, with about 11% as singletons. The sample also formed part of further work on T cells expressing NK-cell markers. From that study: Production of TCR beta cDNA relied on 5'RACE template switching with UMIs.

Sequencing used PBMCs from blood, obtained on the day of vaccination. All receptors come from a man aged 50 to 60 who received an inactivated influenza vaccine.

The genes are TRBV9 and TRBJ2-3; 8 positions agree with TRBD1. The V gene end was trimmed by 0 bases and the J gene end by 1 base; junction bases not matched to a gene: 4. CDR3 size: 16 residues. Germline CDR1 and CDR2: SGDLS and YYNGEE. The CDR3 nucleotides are TGTGCCAGCAGCGTAGTCGACAGGGGAGGCACAGATACGCAGTATTTT. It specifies CASSVVDRGGTDTQYF.

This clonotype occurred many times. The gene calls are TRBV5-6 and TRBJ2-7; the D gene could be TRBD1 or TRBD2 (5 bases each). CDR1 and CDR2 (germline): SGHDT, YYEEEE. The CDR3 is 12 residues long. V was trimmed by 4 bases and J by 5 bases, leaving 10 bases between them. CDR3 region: CASSGGMDEQYF. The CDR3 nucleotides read TGTGCCAGCAGCGGGGGTATGGACGAGCAGTACTTC.

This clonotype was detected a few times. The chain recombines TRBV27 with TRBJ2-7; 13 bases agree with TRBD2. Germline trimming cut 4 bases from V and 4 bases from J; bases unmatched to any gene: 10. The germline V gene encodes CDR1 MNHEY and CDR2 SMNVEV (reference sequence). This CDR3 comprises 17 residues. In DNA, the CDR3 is TGTGCCAGCAGTTCCTTTCACCGACTAGCGGGGGGATACGAGCAGTACTTC. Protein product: CASSSFHRLAGGYEQYF.

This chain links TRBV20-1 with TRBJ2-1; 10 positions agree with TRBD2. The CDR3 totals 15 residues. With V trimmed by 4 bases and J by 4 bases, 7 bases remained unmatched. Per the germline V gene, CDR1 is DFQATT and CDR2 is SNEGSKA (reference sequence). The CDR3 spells CSATSGLASYNEQFF. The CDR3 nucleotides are TGCAGTGCTACCTCGGGACTAGCGTCTTACAATGAGCAGTTCTTC.

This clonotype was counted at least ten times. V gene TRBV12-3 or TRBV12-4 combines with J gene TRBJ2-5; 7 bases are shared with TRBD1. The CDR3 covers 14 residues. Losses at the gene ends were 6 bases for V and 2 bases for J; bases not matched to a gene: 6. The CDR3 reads CASRPTGTQETQYF. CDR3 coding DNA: TGTGCCAGCAGGCCGACAGGGACGCAAGAGACCCAGTACTTC.

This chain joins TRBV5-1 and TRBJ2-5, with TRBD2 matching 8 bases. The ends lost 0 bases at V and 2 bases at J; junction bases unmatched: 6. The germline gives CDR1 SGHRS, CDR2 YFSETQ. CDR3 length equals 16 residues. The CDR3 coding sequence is TGCGCCAGCAGCTTGGGGGCAGCGGGAGTACAAGAGACCCAGTACTTC. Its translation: CASSLGAAGVQETQYF. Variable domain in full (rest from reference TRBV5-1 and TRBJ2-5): KAGVTQTPRYLIKTRGQQVTLSCSPISGHRSVSWYQQTPGQGLQFLFEYFSETQRNKGNFPGRFSGRQFSNSRSEMNVSTLELGDSALYLCASSLGAAGVQETQYFGPGTRLLVL.

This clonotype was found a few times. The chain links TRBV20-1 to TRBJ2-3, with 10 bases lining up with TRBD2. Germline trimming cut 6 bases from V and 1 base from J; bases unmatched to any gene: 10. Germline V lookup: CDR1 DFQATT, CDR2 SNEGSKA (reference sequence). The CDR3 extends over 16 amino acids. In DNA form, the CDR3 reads TGCAGTGCAAAGGGACTAGCGTCAAGCCGCACAGATACGCAGTATTTT. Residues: CSAKGLASSRTDTQYF.

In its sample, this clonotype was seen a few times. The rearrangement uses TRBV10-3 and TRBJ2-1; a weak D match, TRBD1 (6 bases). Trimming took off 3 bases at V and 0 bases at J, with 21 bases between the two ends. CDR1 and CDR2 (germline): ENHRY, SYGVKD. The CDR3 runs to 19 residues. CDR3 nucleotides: TGTGCCATCAGTGAAACTGACTCCGGGACAACAAGCTCCTACAATGAGCAGTTCTTC. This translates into CAISETDSGTTSSYNEQFF.

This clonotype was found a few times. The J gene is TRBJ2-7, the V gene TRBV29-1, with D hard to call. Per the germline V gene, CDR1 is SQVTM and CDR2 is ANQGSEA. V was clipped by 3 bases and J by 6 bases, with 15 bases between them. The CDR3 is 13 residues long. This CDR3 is CSVDSGTFLEQYF. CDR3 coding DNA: TGCAGCGTTGATTCGGGTACTTTTCTCGAGCAGTACTTC.

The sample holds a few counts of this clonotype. CDR3: CATGTGAANEQFF. The CDR3 DNA follows: TGTGCCACCGGGACAGGTGCCGCCAATGAGCAGTTCTTC. The chain has TRBV12-3 or TRBV12-4 and TRBJ2-1; the match to TRBD1 covers 8 bases. The CDR3 runs to 13 residues. V shed 10 bases and J 6 bases; nucleotides not matched to a gene: 8.

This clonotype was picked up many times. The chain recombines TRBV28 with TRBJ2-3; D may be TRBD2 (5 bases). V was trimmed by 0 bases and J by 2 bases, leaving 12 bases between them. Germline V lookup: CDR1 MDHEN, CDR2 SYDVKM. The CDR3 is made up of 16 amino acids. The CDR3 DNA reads TGTGCCAGCAGTTTATGGATACTAGGCCCCACAGATACGCAGTATTTT. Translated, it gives CASSLWILGPTDTQYF.

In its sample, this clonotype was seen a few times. For the CDR3, the DNA is TGTGCCAGCAGCGCCCAGGGGGCGGGGAATGAGCAGTTCTTC. It encodes CASSAQGAGNEQFF. The chain combines TRBV11-2 with TRBJ2-1, with TRBD1 matching over 8 bases. This CDR3 comprises 14 residues. V shed 5 bases and J 7 bases; nucleotides not matched to a gene: 7. The germline V gene has CDR1 SGHAT and CDR2 FQNNGV.